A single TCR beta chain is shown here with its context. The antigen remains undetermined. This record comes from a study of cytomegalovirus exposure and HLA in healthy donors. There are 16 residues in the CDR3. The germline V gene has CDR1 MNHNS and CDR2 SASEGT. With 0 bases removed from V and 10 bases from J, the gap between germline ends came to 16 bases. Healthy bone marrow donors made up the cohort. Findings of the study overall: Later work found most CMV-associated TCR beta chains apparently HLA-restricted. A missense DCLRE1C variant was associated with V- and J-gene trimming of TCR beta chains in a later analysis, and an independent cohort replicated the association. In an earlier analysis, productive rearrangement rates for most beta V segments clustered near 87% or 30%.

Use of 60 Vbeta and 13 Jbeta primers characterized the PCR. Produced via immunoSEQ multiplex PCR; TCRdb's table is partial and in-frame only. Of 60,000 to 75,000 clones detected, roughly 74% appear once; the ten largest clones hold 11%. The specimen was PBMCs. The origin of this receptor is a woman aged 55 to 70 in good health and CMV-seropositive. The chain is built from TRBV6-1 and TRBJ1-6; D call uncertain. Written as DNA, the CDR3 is TGTGCCAGCAGTGAAGCAATTATGGCCGATAGCTCACCCCTCCACTTT. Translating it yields CASSEAIMADSSPLHF.